This T cell receptor beta chain was profiled in a study of shared clonotypes between healthy human individuals. Naive CD8 cells were CD45RO-negative, positively selected for CCR7, excluding terminally differentiated effector memory CD45RA+ cells. There were only Caucasian adults among the donors, and all lived in Nashville, Tennessee. Study-level points and caveats: When compared with the clonotypes that were shared by all four sorted-subset donors, the non-shared clonotypes turned out to have lower generation probabilities. Around 5% of naive CD4 clonotypes were shared across several donors.

As to this clone: Its cognate antigen is unknown. One end of the junction fails to match germline, which may point to a read error.

Samples underwent the assay at deep level. Only in-frame clones appear in the TCRdb table, and some are missing; sequencing was by immunoSEQ multiplex PCR. The sample has about 680,000 clones; 92% are singletons. Sequencing was done on a sample of naive CD8+ T cells sorted from blood. The sequence was obtained from a man in his thirties or forties in good health.

The CDR3 loop reads CASSEAVKVF. DNA of the CDR3: TGTGCCAGCAGTGAAGCGGTGAAGGTCTTC. The V call is TRBV2, the J call TRBJ2-1, with D unresolved. The CDR3 runs to 10 residues. CDR1 is SNHLY and CDR2 is FYNNEI in the germline V gene.